A single sample gave rise to the 28 T cell receptor beta chains below, sequenced in a study of blood T cell repertoires in COVID-19. Data came from immunoSEQ multiplex PCR; TCRdb stores just in-frame clones and leaves some out. The sample lists 43,000 or so clones, roughly four fifths occurring once. The sequenced material came from peripheral blood. These receptors came from a man aged 55-75 years with active COVID-19.

The chain recombines TRBV4-2 with TRBJ2-5; 9 bases map to TRBD1. In germline, CDR1 is LGHNA, CDR2 YNFKEQ. Losses at the gene ends were 6 bases for V and 5 bases for J; bases not matched to a gene: 13. This CDR3 is built from 16 residues. The DNA of the CDR3 is TGTGCCAGCAGTACCACAGGGGGCGCGTATCAGGAGACCCAGTACTTC. It encodes CASSTTGGAYQETQYF.

This clone was counted once. The J gene is TRBJ1-1, the V gene TRBV28, with a weak D call TRBD1 (6 bases). The V gene lost 11 bases and the J gene lost 1 base, with 17 bases spanning the gap. The CDR3 sequence is 14 residues long. In germline, CDR1 is MDHEN, CDR2 SYDVKM. The CDR3 DNA reads TGTGCCGCGGCAGGGGTCACGAGGAACACTGAAGCTTTCTTT. It translates to CAAAGVTRNTEAFF.

The rearrangement links TRBV27 to TRBJ1-6, with unresolved D. Trimming left V 2 bases short and J 6 bases short, with 11 bases between. Germline V gives CDR1 MNHEY, CDR2 SMNVEV (reference sequence). The CDR3 consists of 15 residues. Here the CDR3 reads CASSLEGLGNSPLHF. The CDR3 DNA is TGTGCCAGCAGTTTAGAGGGTCTGGGTAATTCACCCCTCCACTTT.

The chain links TRBV9 to TRBJ1-2, with D maybe TRBD1 (5 bases). V lost 6 bases, J lost 2 bases, and 5 bases lay in between. Germline CDR1 reads SGDLS; CDR2 reads YYNGEE. The CDR3 spans 11 residues. The CDR3 coding sequence is TGTGCCAGCAAGGGGAACTATGGCTACACCTTC. It is translated as CASKGNYGYTF.

The CDR3 protein is CATSPRQATYEQYF. CDR3 nucleotides: TGTGCCACCAGCCCCCGACAGGCAACCTACGAGCAGTACTTC. The rearrangement joins TRBV15 to TRBJ2-7; possibly TRBD1 for D (6 bases). Germline lookup yields CDR1 LNHNV and CDR2 YYDKDF (reference sequence). The V end lost 5 bases, the J end lost 2 bases, and 13 bases lay between the germline ends. The CDR3 totals 14 residues.

This chain uses TRBV3-1 (or the pseudogene TRBV3-2) with TRBJ2-3; 11 bases map to TRBD2. Per the germline V gene, CDR1 is LGHDT and CDR2 is YNNKEL (reference sequence). With 3 bases clipped from V and 6 bases from J, the junction kept 5 bases outside the gene matches. CDR3 length: 15 residues. DNA of the CDR3: TGTGCCAGCAGCCATAGCGGGAGGGCCGGGGATACGCAGTATTTT. Translated: CASSHSGRAGDTQYF.

The rearrangement uses TRBV9 and TRBJ2-3; 8 bases line up with TRBD2. CDR3 size: 16 residues. Germline V gene sequence: CDR1 SGDLS, CDR2 YYNGEE. The V segment lost 1 base and the J segment 0 bases; nucleotides outside the gene matches: 4. The CDR3 DNA sequence: TGTGCCAGCAGCGTAAACGGGAGGGCTAGCACAGATACGCAGTATTTT. Translating it yields CASSVNGRASTDTQYF.

The V gene is TRBV29-1, the J gene TRBJ2-7; TRBD2 matches 15 bases. J lost 1 base, V lost 6 bases, and 1 base had no gene match. This CDR3 contains 14 residues. CDR1 and CDR2 (germline): SQVTM, ANQGSEA. CDR3 sequence (DNA): TGCAGCGTGGGACTAGCGGGAGGTTCCTACGAGCAGTACTTC. This sequence encodes CSVGLAGGSYEQYF.

In this sample, this clone turned up once. In DNA form, the CDR3 reads TGTGCCAGCAGCTGGCCAGGGGGGAACACTGAAGCTTTCTTT. Its translation is CASSWPGGNTEAFF. The chain couples TRBV5-8 to TRBJ1-1; 7 nucleotides line up with TRBD1. The trim removed 3 bases at V and 1 base at J, leaving 3 bases unmatched. Per germline, CDR1 SGHTS and CDR2 YDEGEE. This CDR3 is 14 amino acids long.

The chain recombines TRBV10-3 with TRBJ1-5; the match to TRBD1 covers 7 bases. The J segment lost 7 bases and the V segment lost 4 bases, leaving 13 bases of the junction unmatched. The germline gives CDR1 ENHRY, CDR2 SYGVKD. The CDR3 is 16 amino acids. The CDR3 loop reads CAISAEGTVIKQPQHF. CDR3 coding DNA: TGTGCCATCAGTGCGGAAGGGACAGTAATTAAGCAGCCCCAGCATTTT.

The rearrangement links TRBV12-3 or TRBV12-4 to TRBJ1-3; maybe TRBD1 (5 bases). V shed 6 bases and J shed 1 base, with 7 bases lying between them. The CDR3 extends over 13 amino acids. The CDR3 loop is CASRRTSGNTIYF. Here the CDR3 DNA reads TGTGCCAGCAGACGGACATCTGGAAACACCATATATTTT.

As to this clone: At one boundary the junction diverges from the germline segment, which might be a read error. The rearrangement links TRBV6-5 to TRBJ2-1; TRBD2 matches 9 bases. Per the germline V gene, CDR1 is MNHEY and CDR2 is SVGAGI. The CDR3 consists of 13 residues. The CDR3 loop reads CASSYSRGGRTIF. The CDR3 DNA reads TGTGCCAGCAGTTACTCGCGGGGGGGCCGAACGATCTTC.

This clone was counted a single time. This chain uses TRBV18 with TRBJ1-4; no clear D. Trimming shortened V by 0 bases and J by 8 bases, and 13 bases separated the two germline ends. Germline V gene sequence: CDR1 KGHSH, CDR2 LQKENI. The CDR3 covers 15 residues. CDR3 bases: TGTGCCAGCTCACCACCGGGTCAATCCGGGGAAAAACTGTTTTTT. This codes for CASSPPGQSGEKLFF.

This clone was counted a few times. V gene TRBV30 combines with J gene TRBJ1-5, with TRBD1 matching over 7 bases. The germline CDR1 and CDR2 sequences are GTSNPN and SVGIG (reference sequence). The V and J ends lost 7 bases and 4 bases, in that order; junction bases with no gene match: 10. CDR3 length: 14 residues. Here the CDR3 DNA reads TGTGCCTTATCGGGGACAGAGCGGAATCAGCCCCAGCATTTT. Encoded protein: CALSGTERNQPQHF. The whole variable domain, remainder taken from reference TRBV30 and TRBJ1-5, is SQTIHQWPATLVQPVGSPLSLECTVEGTSNPNLYWYRQAAGRGLQLLFYSVGIGQISSEVPQNLSASRPQDRQFILSSKKLLLSDSGFYLCALSGTERNQPQHFGDGTRLSIL.

This clone is judged medium-sized. The J gene is TRBJ2-1, the V gene TRBV6-2 or TRBV6-3; TRBD2 matches at 11 bases. J was trimmed by 8 bases and V by 2 bases; bases with no gene match: 14. Per germline, CDR1 MNHEY and CDR2 SVGEGT. The CDR3 covers 18 residues. CDR3 loop: CASSYPLAGGPQWDEQFF. In DNA form, the CDR3 reads TGTGCCAGCAGTTACCCCTTAGCGGGGGGGCCCCAATGGGATGAGCAGTTCTTC.

The chain links TRBV19 to TRBJ2-7, with TRBD1 as a possible D gene (6 bases). The germline V and J ends were trimmed by 5 bases and 3 bases, with 11 bases remaining between them. This CDR3 spans 13 amino acids. Germline CDR1 reads LNHDA; CDR2 reads SQIVND (reference sequence). Here the CDR3 DNA reads TGTGCCAGTAGTTCGCAGGGGATCTACGAGCAGTACTTC. As protein: CASSSQGIYEQYF.

The CDR3 bases are TGTGCCTCCTCCCCGGGCTATGGCTACACCTTC. Its translation: CASSPGYGYTF. V gene TRBV30 combines with J gene TRBJ1-2; the D is unclear. Germline V lookup: CDR1 GTSNPN, CDR2 SVGIG (reference sequence). CDR3 length: 11 amino acids. V lost 7 bases to trimming and J lost 4 bases, with 10 bases between them.

This clone was observed a few times. The J gene is TRBJ2-7, the V gene TRBV6-5; D uncertain. Trimming took 2 bases from V and 0 from J, leaving 11 bases between them. The CDR3 covers 15 residues. CDR1 is MNHEY, CDR2 SVGAGI, per germline. CDR3 sequence: CASSYARHDSYEQYF. CDR3 bases: TGTGCCAGCAGTTACGCCCGACACGACTCCTACGAGCAGTACTTC.

This sequence joins TRBV19 and TRBJ2-7, with D perhaps TRBD2 (6 bases). Germline CDR1 reads LNHDA; CDR2 reads SQIVND (reference sequence). The CDR3 consists of 15 residues. Trimming pared 3 bases from V and 3 bases from J, leaving 15 bases between. The CDR3 region has the DNA TGTGCCAGTAGTATTTTAGGAGGGAGTGGCTACGAGCAGTACTTC. This gives the protein CASSILGGSGYEQYF.

The genes are TRBV7-2 and TRBJ2-1; 9 bases are a match to TRBD2. This CDR3 has 16 amino acids. The J segment lost 5 bases and the V segment lost 5 bases, leaving 10 bases of the junction unmatched. The germline V gene has CDR1 SGHTA and CDR2 FQGNSA. The CDR3 region is CASSPESSGANNEQFF. CDR3 bases: TGTGCCAGCAGCCCCGAATCTAGCGGGGCAAACAATGAGCAGTTCTTC.

This chain connects TRBV24-1 to TRBJ2-7; TRBD2 agrees at 13 bases. Unmatched junction bases numbered 4, after V lost 4 bases and J lost 5 bases. The germline V gene has CDR1 KGHDR and CDR2 SFDVKD. CDR3 length equals 15 residues. In nucleotides, the CDR3 is TGTGCCACCAGTGACGGACTAGCGGGGGTGGACGAGCAGTACTTC. Amino acids: CATSDGLAGVDEQYF.

This chain links TRBV5-6 with TRBJ2-7; 11 bases agree with TRBD1. The V gene end was trimmed by 2 bases and the J gene end by 1 base; junction bases not matched to a gene: 2. CDR1 SGHDT and CDR2 YYEEEE come from the germline V gene. This CDR3 contains 15 residues. In DNA, the CDR3 is TGTGCCAGCAGCTTTTGGGACAGGGGGTCCTACGAGCAGTACTTC. Protein sequence: CASSFWDRGSYEQYF.

This sequence joins TRBV9 and TRBJ2-3; weak D call: TRBD1 (6 bases). CDR1 is SGDLS, CDR2 YYNGEE, per germline. The CDR3 loop spans 14 amino acids. The V and J ends lost 4 bases and 6 bases respectively, with 15 bases between them. Written as DNA, the CDR3 is TGTGCCAGCAGCTCCCGGTCAGGGGAGGATACGCAGTATTTT. Residues: CASSSRSGEDTQYF.

This chain links TRBV29-1 with TRBJ2-1; no definite D call. V was cut by 3 bases and J by 7 bases, with 13 bases left in between. The CDR3 consists of 13 residues. Germline V gene data show CDR1 as SQVTM and CDR2 as ANQGSEA. CDR3 sequence: CSVDRVPGNEQFF. The CDR3 nucleotides read TGCAGCGTTGATCGCGTCCCCGGGAATGAGCAGTTCTTC.

This clone was seen only once. The gene calls are TRBV4-2 and TRBJ2-4; a weak D match, TRBD2 (6 bases). Per germline, CDR1 LGHNA and CDR2 YNFKEQ. The germline V and J ends were trimmed by 0 bases and 0 bases, with 18 bases remaining between them. This CDR3 contains 19 residues. The CDR3 DNA sequence: TGTGCCAGCAGCCAAGAACCCGCCCAACGGGGGTTAGCCAAAAACATTCAGTACTTC. Its protein product is CASSQEPAQRGLAKNIQYF.

The chain uses TRBV5-4 and TRBJ1-1, with 12 bases fitting TRBD1. Germline CDR1 and CDR2: SGHNT and YYREEE (reference sequence). This CDR3 has 17 residues. With 2 bases clipped from V and 0 bases from J, the junction kept 5 bases outside the gene matches. The CDR3 bases are TGTGCCAGCAGCTTTGGGACAGGGGGCCGGTTGAACACTGAAGCTTTCTTT. It specifies CASSFGTGGRLNTEAFF.

J is TRBJ2-7 and V is TRBV27; D is unclear. The CDR3 length is 14 residues. V was shortened by 5 bases and J by 5 bases, with 16 bases between the two germline ends. Germline CDR1 reads MNHEY; CDR2 reads SMNVEV (reference sequence). In nucleotides, the CDR3 is TGTGCCAGCAGTCTCCTCCGACAAGCCGACGAGCAGTACTTC. Protein product: CASSLLRQADEQYF.

The rearrangement uses TRBV28 and TRBJ1-1, with D unclear. Germline CDR1 and CDR2: MDHEN and SYDVKM. Trimming removed 3 bases at V and 1 base at J, with 9 bases between. This CDR3 contains 14 residues. The CDR3 DNA is TGTGCCAGCAGTTTTGAGGCTCGGAACACTGAAGCTTTCTTT. It translates to CASSFEARNTEAFF.